This T cell receptor (beta chain) is drawn from a study of T cell responses to AZD1222 COVID-19 vaccine. V shed 4 bases and J shed 4 bases, with 14 bases lying between them. The germline V gene has CDR1 SGHRS and CDR2 YFSETQ. CDR3 length: 14 amino acids. The repertoire was sequenced with immunoSEQ multiplex PCR; TCRdb's copy has only in-frame clones and lacks some. The sample yields tens of thousands of clones, 89% seen once. Sequences were derived from peripheral blood, sampled on day 0 of MenACWY control vaccination. The chain combines TRBV5-1 with TRBJ1-2; D perhaps matches TRBD1 (5 bases). The origin of this receptor is an adult in good health. In DNA, the CDR3 is TGCGCCAGCAGCCCCGGGGCGGCCCTCTATGGCTACACCTTC. Protein: CASSPGAALYGYTF.